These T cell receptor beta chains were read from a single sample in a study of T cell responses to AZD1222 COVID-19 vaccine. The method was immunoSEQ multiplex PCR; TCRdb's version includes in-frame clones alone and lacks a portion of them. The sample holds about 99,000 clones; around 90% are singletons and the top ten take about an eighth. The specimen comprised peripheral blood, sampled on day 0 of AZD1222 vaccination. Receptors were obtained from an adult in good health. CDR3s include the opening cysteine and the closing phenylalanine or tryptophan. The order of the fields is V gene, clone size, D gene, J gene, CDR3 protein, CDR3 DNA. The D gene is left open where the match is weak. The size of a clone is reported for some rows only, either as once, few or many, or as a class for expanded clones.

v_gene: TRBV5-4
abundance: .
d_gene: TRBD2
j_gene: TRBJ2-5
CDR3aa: CASSPGLAQETQYF
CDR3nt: TGTGCCAGCAGCCCCGGACTAGCTCAAGAGACCCAGTACTTC

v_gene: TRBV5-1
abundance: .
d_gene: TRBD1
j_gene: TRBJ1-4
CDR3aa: CASSGGQGASDEKLFF
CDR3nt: TGCGCCAGCAGCGGCGGACAGGGGGCTTCCGATGAAAAACTGTTTTTT

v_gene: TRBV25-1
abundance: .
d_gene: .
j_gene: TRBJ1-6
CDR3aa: CASRASGSSYNSPLHF
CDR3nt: TGTGCCAGCAGGGCCAGCGGGAGCTCCTATAATTCACCCCTCCACTTT

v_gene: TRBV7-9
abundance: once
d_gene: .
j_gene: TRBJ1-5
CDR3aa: CASSPDGAFLQPQHF
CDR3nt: TGTGCCAGCAGCCCCGATGGGGCGTTTCTCCAGCCCCAGCATTTT

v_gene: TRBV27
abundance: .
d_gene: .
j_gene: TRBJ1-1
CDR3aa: CASSLRSGGARVATEAFF
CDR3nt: TGTGCCAGCAGTTTACGGTCCGGGGGCGCGAGGGTAGCCACTGAAGCTTTCTTT

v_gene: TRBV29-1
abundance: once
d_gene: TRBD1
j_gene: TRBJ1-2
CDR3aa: CSARGQGFNYGYTF
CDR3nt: TGCAGCGCCCGGGGACAGGGCTTTAACTATGGCTACACCTTC

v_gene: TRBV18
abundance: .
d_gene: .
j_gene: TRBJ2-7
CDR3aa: CASSPPSGISYEQYF
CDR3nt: TGTGCCAGCTCACCACCTAGCGGAATCTCCTACGAGCAGTACTTC

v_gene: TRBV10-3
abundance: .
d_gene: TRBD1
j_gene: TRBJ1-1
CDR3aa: CAIKTGTTEAFF
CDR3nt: TGTGCCATCAAGACAGGGACCACTGAAGCTTTCTTT

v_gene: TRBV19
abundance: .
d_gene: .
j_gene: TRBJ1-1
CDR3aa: CASSIMGNEAFF
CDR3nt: TGTGCCAGTAGTATCATGGGTAATGAAGCTTTCTTT

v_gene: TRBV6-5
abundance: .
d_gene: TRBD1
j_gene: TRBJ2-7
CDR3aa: CASKGAVGEQYF
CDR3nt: TGTGCCAGCAAGGGGGCCGTTGGCGAGCAGTACTTC

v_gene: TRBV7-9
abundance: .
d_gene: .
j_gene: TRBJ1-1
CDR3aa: CASSLGFGGGVNTEAFF
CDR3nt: TGTGCCAGCAGCCTAGGCTTTGGGGGTGGCGTGAACACTGAAGCTTTCTTT

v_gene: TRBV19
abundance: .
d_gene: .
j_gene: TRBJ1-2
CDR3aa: CASSSLGGYTF
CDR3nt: TGTGCCAGTAGTAGTTTAGGTGGCTACACCTTC

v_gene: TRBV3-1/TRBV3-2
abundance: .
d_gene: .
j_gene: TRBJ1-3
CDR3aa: CASSEESHARNTIYF
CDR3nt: TGTGCCAGCAGCGAGGAATCTCACGCACGAAACACCATATATTTT

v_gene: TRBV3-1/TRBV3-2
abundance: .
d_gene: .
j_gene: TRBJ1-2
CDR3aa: CASSQEWGGGGYTF
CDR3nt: TGTGCCAGCAGCCAAGAGTGGGGGGGAGGAGGCTACACCTTC

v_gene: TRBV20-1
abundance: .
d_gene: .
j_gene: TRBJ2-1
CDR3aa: CSAREYAPSFF
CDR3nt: TGCAGTGCTAGAGAGTATGCCCCGTCGTTCTTC

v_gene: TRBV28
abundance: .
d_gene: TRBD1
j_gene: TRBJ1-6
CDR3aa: CASISGYRGNSPLHF
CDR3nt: TGTGCCAGCATCTCGGGGTACAGGGGTAATTCACCCCTCCACTTT

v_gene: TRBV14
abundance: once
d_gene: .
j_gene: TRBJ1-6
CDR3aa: CASGPQLSSPLHF
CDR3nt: TGTGCCAGCGGACCCCAATTGAGTTCACCCCTCCACTTT

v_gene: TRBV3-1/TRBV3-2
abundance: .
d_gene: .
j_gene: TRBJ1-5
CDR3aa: CASSADGPYSNQPQHF
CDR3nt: TGTGCCAGCAGCGCGGACGGCCCGTATAGCAATCAGCCCCAGCATTTT

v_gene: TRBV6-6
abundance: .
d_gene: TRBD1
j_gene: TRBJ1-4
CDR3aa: CASSFDREVLDEKLFF
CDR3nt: TGTGCCAGCAGTTTCGACAGGGAAGTGTTGGATGAAAAACTGTTTTTT

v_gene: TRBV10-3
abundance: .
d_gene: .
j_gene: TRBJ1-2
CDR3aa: CAISELVGVYYGYTF
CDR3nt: TGTGCCATCAGTGAGCTCGTAGGGGTTTACTATGGCTACACCTTC

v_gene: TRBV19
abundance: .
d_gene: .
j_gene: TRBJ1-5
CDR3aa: CATESSSIQPQHF
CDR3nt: TGTGCCACTGAAAGTTCCTCCATCCAGCCCCAGCATTTT

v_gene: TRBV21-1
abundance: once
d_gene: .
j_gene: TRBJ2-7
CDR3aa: CASSQFPGQVSYEQYF
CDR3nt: TGTGCCAGCAGCCAATTTCCGGGACAGGTCTCCTACGAGCAGTACTTC

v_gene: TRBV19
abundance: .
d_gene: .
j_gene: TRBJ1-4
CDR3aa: CASSMKFRNEKLFF
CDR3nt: TGTGCCAGTAGTATGAAATTCCGGAATGAAAAACTGTTTTTT

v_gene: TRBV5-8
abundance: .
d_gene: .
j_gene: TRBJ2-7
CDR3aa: CASSLWAYEQYF
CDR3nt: TGTGCCAGCAGCTTGTGGGCATACGAGCAGTACTTC

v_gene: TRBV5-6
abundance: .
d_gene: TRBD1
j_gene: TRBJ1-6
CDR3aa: CASIQQGALYNSPLHF
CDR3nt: TGTGCCAGCATTCAACAGGGGGCCCTCTATAATTCACCCCTCCACTTT

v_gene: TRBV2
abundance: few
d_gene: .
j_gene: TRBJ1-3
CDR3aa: CASSEAKGLGNTIYF
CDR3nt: TGTGCCAGCAGTGAAGCTAAGGGACTTGGAAACACCATATATTTT

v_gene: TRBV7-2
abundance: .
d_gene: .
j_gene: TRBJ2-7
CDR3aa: CASSSPGSSYEQYF
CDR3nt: TGTGCCAGCAGCTCTCCGGGGAGCTCCTACGAGCAGTACTTC

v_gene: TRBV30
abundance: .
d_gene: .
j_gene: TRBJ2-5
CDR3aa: CAWSVGLAGETQYF
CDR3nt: TGTGCCTGGAGTGTAGGGCTAGCCGGTGAGACCCAGTACTTC

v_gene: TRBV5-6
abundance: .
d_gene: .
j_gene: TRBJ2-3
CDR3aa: CASRELGVDGGTDTQYF
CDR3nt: TGTGCCAGCAGAGAGCTTGGGGTTGATGGAGGCACAGATACGCAGTATTTT

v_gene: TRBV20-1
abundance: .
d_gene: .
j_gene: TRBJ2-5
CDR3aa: CSEYSQETQYF
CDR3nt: TGCAGTGAATACAGTCAAGAGACCCAGTACTTC

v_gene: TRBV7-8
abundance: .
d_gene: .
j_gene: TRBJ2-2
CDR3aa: CASSFSSGDRATGELFF
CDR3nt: TGTGCCAGCAGCTTCTCTAGCGGGGACAGGGCCACCGGGGAGCTGTTTTTT

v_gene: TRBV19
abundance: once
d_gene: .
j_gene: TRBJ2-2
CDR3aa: CASSLPPGELFF
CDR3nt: TGTGCCAGTAGTCTCCCGCCCGGGGAGCTGTTTTTT

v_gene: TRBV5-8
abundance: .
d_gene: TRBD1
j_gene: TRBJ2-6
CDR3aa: CASSFRYRTGENGANVLTF
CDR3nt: TGTGCCAGCAGCTTTCGGTACCGCACAGGGGAAAATGGGGCCAACGTCCTGACTTTC

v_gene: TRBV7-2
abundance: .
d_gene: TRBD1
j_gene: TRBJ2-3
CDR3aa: CASSLTKRDRGLTDTQYF
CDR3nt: TGTGCCAGCAGCTTAACGAAAAGGGACAGGGGGCTCACAGATACGCAGTATTTT

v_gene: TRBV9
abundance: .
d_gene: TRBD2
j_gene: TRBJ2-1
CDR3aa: CASSPGGTNNEQFF
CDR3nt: TGTGCCAGCAGTCCCGGAGGGACTAACAATGAGCAGTTCTTC

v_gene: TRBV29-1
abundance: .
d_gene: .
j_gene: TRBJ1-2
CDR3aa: CSVVPAESYGYTF
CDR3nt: TGCAGCGTTGTGCCCGCGGAAAGCTATGGCTACACCTTC

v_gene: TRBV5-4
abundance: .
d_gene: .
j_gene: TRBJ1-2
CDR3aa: CASRPIRGGGYGYTF
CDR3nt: TGTGCCAGCAGACCGATAAGGGGCGGAGGATATGGCTACACCTTC

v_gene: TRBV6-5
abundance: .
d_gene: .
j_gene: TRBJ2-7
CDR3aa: CASRRGWSTYEQYF
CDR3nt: TGTGCCAGCAGACGAGGATGGTCGACCTACGAGCAGTACTTC

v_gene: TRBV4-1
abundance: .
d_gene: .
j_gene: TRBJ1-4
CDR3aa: CASRVVGGDNEKLFF
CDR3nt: TGCGCCAGCAGGGTGGTGGGGGGTGACAATGAAAAACTGTTTTTT

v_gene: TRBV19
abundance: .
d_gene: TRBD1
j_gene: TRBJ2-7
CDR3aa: CASSTYRQGSYEQYF
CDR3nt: TGTGCCAGTAGTACCTATCGACAGGGTTCCTACGAGCAGTACTTC

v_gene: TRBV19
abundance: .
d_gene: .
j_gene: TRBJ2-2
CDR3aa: CASNVGKGTGELFF
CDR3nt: TGTGCCAGTAACGTAGGGAAAGGGACCGGGGAGCTGTTTTTT

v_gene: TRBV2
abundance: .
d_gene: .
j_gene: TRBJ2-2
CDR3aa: CASSPDVTNTGELFF
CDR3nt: TGTGCCAGCAGCCCGGATGTCACGAACACCGGGGAGCTGTTTTTT

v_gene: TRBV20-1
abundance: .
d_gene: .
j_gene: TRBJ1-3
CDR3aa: CSASRLVEGNTIYF
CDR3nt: TGCAGTGCTAGTCGACTAGTTGAGGGAAACACCATATATTTT

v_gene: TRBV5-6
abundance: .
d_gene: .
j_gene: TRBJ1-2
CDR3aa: CASSPGQNYGYTF
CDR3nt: TGTGCCAGCAGCCCAGGACAGAACTATGGCTACACCTTC

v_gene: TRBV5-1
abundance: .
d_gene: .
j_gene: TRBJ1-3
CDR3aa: CASSHQRRGFSGNTIYF
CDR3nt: TGCGCCAGCAGCCACCAGCGTCGGGGATTCTCTGGAAACACCATATATTTT

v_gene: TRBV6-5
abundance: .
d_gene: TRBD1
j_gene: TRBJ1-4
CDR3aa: CASSLRQGSTNEKLFF
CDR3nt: TGTGCCAGCAGTTTGCGACAGGGGTCAACTAATGAAAAACTGTTTTTT

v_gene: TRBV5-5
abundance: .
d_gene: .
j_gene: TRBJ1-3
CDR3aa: CASSFGDSGNTIYF
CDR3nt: TGTGCCAGCAGCTTCGGGGACTCTGGAAACACCATATATTTT

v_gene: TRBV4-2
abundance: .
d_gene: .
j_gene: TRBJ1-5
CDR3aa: CASSQGRYQPQHF
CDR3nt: TGTGCCAGCAGCCAGGGGAGATATCAGCCCCAGCATTTT

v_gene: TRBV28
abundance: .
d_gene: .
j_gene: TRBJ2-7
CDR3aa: CASRQATTYEQYF
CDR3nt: TGTGCCAGCAGGCAGGCGACTACCTACGAGCAGTACTTC

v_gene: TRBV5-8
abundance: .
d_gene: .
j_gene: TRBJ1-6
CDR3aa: CASSSPGRSYNSPLHF
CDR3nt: TGTGCCAGCAGCTCCCCGGGACGCTCCTATAATTCACCCCTCCACTTT

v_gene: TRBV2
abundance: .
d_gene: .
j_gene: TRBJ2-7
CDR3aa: CASSRGPGNLEQYF
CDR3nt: TGTGCCAGCAGCCGTGGACCTGGAAATCTCGAGCAGTACTTC

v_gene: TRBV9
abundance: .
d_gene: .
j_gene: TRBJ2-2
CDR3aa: CASSSKGVATTGELFF
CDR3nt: TGTGCCAGCAGCTCCAAGGGGGTGGCGACCACCGGGGAGCTGTTTTTT

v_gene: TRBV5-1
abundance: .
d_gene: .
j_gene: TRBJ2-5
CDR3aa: CASSSGRSRETQYF
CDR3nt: TGCGCCAGCAGCTCGGGACGGTCCAGAGAGACCCAGTACTTC

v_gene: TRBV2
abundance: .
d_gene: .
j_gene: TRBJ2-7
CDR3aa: CASQGRTLSYEQYF
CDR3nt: TGTGCCAGCCAGGGCAGGACCCTCTCCTACGAGCAGTACTTC

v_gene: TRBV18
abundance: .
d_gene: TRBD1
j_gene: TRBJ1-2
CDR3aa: CASSPGQGAYYGYTF
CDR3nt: TGTGCCAGCTCACCAGGACAGGGTGCGTACTATGGCTACACCTTC

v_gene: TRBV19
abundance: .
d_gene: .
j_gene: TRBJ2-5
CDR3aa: CASREGGTQYF
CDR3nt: TGTGCCAGCCGAGAAGGGGGGACCCAGTACTTC

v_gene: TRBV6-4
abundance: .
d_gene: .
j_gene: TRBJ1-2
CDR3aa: CASRPGEHYGYTF
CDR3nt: TGTGCCAGCAGGCCGGGAGAACATTATGGCTACACCTTC

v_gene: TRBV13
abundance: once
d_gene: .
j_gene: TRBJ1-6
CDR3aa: CASSLHGRKSPLHF
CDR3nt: TGTGCCAGCAGCTTACACGGTCGGAAATCACCCCTCCACTTT

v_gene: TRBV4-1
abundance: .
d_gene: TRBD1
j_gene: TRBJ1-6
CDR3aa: CASSQEPGGSYNSPLHF
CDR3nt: TGCGCCAGCAGCCAAGAACCAGGGGGCTCCTATAATTCACCCCTCCACTTT